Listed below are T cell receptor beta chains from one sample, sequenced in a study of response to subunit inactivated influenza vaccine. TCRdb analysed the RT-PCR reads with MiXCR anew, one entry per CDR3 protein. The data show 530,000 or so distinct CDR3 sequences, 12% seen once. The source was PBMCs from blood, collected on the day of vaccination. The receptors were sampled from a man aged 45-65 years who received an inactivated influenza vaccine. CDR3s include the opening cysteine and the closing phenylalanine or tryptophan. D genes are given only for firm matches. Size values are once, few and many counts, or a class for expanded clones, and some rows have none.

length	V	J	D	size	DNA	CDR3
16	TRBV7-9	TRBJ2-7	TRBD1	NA	TGTGCCAGCAGCCCCCCCGGGACAGGGTCGGGGTACGAGCAGTACTTC	CASSPPGTGSGYEQYF
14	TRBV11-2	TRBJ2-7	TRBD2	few	TGTGCCAGCAGCCCCGGACTAGCCCTCTACGAGCAGTACTTC	CASSPGLALYEQYF
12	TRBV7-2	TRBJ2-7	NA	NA	TGTGCCAGCAGCTTTGGTAGGGGCGGGCAGTACTTC	CASSFGRGGQYF
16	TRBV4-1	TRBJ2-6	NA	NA	TGCGCCAGCAGCCAATTCGTCGGCGCCGGGGCCAACGTCCTGACTTTC	CASSQFVGAGANVLTF
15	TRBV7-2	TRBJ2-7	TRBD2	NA	TGTGCCAGCAGCTTTTATACTAGCGGGAGTTACGAGCAGTACTTC	CASSFYTSGSYEQYF
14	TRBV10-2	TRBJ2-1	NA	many	TGCGCCAGCAGTGAACGGCACCGACCCAATGAGCAGTTCTTC	CASSERHRPNEQFF
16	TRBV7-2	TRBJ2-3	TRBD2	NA	TGTGCCAGCAGCTTACTGCTAGCGGGGGACACAGATACGCAGTATTTT	CASSLLLAGDTDTQYF
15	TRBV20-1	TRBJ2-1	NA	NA	TGCAGTGCTGGACGATACTCTGTCTCCTACAATGAGCAGTTCTTC	CSAGRYSVSYNEQFF
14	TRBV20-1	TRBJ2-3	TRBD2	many	TGCAGTGCTAGCAATGGACTAGCTACAGATACGCAGTATTTT	CSASNGLATDTQYF
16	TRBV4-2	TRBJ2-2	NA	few	TGTGCCAGCAGCCAAGATCAAAGGCAGGGAACCGGGGAGCTGTTTTTT	CASSQDQRQGTGELFF
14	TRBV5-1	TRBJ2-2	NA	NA	TGCGCCAGCAGAGGAGACAGTAACACCGGGGAGCTGTTTTTT	CASRGDSNTGELFF
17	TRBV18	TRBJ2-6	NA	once	TGTGCCAGCTCGCGATCTGGACTTAACTCTGGGGCCAACGTCCTGACTTTC	CASSRSGLNSGANVLTF
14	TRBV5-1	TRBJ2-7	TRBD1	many	TGCGCCAGCAGCACCCGAAACTCAGGGGGCGAGCAGTACTTC	CASSTRNSGGEQYF
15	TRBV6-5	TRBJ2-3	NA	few	TGTGCCAGCAGTAACGACCGTAATGGGGCAGATACGCAGTATTTT	CASSNDRNGADTQYF
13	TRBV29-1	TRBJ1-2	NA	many	TGCAGCGTTCGGCAACAGGCTAACTATGGCTACACCTTC	CSVRQQANYGYTF
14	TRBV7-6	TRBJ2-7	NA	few	TGTGCCAGCAGCTTAGGGCGGGAAGGTTTCGAGCAGTACTTC	CASSLGREGFEQYF
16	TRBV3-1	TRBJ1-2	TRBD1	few	TGTGCCAGCAGTCCGGGACAGGGGGCGGCTAACTATGGCTACACCTTC	CASSPGQGAANYGYTF
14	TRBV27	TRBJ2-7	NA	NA	TGTGCCAGCAGTTTATACAGTGGGACCTACGAGCAGTACTTC	CASSLYSGTYEQYF
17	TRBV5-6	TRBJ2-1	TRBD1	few	TGTGCCAGCAGCTCCCAACTCCGGACAGGGGCCTACAATGAGCAGTTCTTC	CASSSQLRTGAYNEQFF
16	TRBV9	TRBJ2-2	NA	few	TGTGCCAGCAGCGTAGATAGGTCCACGAACACCGGGGAGCTGTTTTTT	CASSVDRSTNTGELFF
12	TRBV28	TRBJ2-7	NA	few	TGTGCCAGCAGGCTGGGCAACTACGAGCAGTACTTC	CASRLGNYEQYF
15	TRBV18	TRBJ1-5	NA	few	TGTGCCAGCTCACCACCGTCTCTCAGCAATCAGCCCCAGCATTTT	CASSPPSLSNQPQHF
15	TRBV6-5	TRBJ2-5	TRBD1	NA	TGTGCCAGCAGTTACGACGGGACAGGGGGAGAGACCCAGTACTTC	CASSYDGTGGETQYF
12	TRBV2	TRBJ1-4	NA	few	TGTGCCAGCAGCGCCGACAGTGCAAAACTGTTTTTT	CASSADSAKLFF
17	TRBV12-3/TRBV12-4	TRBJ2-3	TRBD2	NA	TGTGCCAGCAGTCTCCAGACTAGCGGACACCGCACAGATACGCAGTATTTT	CASSLQTSGHRTDTQYF
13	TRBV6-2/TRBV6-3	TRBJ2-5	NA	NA	TGTGCCAGCAGTTCCTTCGAGGGAGAGACCCAGTACTTC	CASSSFEGETQYF
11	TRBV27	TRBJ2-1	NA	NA	TGTGCCAGCAGGTTTCAACGTGAGCAGTTCTTC	CASRFQREQFF
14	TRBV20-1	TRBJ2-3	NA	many	TGCAGTGCTAGAAGCCTAGCCGGCACAGATACGCAGTATTTT	CSARSLAGTDTQYF
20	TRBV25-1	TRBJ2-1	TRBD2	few	TGTGCCAGCAGTGCCCCAAGGACAACCACCGGGACTAGCGGGAGTGTTGAGCAGTTCTTC	CASSAPRTTTGTSGSVEQFF
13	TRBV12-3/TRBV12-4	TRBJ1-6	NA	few	TGTGCCAGCAGTTTGTCCCGGAATTCACCCCTCCACTTT	CASSLSRNSPLHF
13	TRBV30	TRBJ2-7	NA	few	TGTGCCTGGACCCCCGTGGATGGGGTGAGGAAGTACTTC	CAWTPVDGVRKYF
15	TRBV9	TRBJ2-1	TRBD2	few	TGTGCCAGCAGCATAGCGGGAGGGCCGTACAATGAGCAGTTCTTC	CASSIAGGPYNEQFF
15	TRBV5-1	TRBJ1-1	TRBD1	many	TGCGCCAGCAGCGCGACTGGGACAGGTCACACTGAAGCTTTCTTT	CASSATGTGHTEAFF
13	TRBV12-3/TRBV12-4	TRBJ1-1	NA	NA	TGTGCCAGCAGTTTATGGGCCAACACTGAAGCTTTCTTT	CASSLWANTEAFF
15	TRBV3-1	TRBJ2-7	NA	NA	TGTGCCAGCAGCCAAGGGCCTACCCTCTCCTACGAGCAGTACTTC	CASSQGPTLSYEQYF
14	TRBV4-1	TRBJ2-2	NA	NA	TGCGCCAGCAGCCCGGGGGAGGTGGTCGGGGAGCTGTTTTTT	CASSPGEVVGELFF
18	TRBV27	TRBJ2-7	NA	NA	TGTGCCAGCAGTTGGAGGGGGAGGGGGCAGCCCCGCTCCTACGAGCAGTACTTC	CASSWRGRGQPRSYEQYF
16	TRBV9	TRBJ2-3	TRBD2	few	TGTGCCAGCAGCGTAGGGACTAGCGGAAACACAGATACGCAGTATTTT	CASSVGTSGNTDTQYF
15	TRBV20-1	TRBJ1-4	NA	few	TGCAGTGCTAGAGATCCAAACAGTGCGGGAGAAAAACTGTTTTTT	CSARDPNSAGEKLFF
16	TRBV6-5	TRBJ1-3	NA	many	TGTGCCAGCAGTTACTCTCGCTGGGGATCCGGAAACACCATATATTTT	CASSYSRWGSGNTIYF
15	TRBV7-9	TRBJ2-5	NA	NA	TGTGCCAGCAGCCAATGGGAGGACAGGATTGAGACCCAGTACTTC	CASSQWEDRIETQYF
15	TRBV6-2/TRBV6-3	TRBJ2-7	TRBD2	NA	TGTGCCAGCAGTTATCTAGCGGGGAATAACTACGAGCAGTACTTC	CASSYLAGNNYEQYF
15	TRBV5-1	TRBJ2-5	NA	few	TGCGCCAGCAGCTTGACCAGGAAAATGGGGGAGACCCAGTACTTC	CASSLTRKMGETQYF
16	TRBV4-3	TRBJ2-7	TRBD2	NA	TGCGCCAGCAGCCAAGACTCTAGCGGGAGAGCCTACGAGCAGTACTTC	CASSQDSSGRAYEQYF
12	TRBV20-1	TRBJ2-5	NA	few	TGCAGTGCCCCTGAGGACCAAGAGACCCAGTACTTC	CSAPEDQETQYF
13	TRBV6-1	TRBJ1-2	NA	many	TGTGCCAGCAGCCAGAATCAGGGGCCGATCTACACCTTC	CASSQNQGPIYTF